This T cell receptor (beta chain) was found in a study of blood T cell repertoires in COVID-19. Looking at the study overall: Acute-phase and convalescent COVID-19 samples originated in the United States, Italy and Spain. Nucleic acid was either cDNA or gDNA, and it came from T cells, B-cell-depleted T cells, or PBMCs.

In the original analysis: Scientists estimated how many nucleated cells there were by amplifying reference gene primers. Assay used: immunoSEQ multiplex PCR; TCRdb lists only in-frame clones, some missing. The DNA gave D and trimming, while V, J and clone size come from that table. The sample contains tens of thousands of clones, over 70% of which appear only once. Trimming took off 6 bases at V and 3 bases at J, with 12 bases between the two ends. The CDR3 has 13 residues. Germline-derived CDR1 and CDR2 are KGHSH and LQKENI. The clonotype comes from a woman older than 75 with acute or convalescent COVID-19. V gene TRBV18 combines with J gene TRBJ2-7; D ambiguous. Sequenced input: peripheral blood. The CDR3 spells CASSLRVRYEQYF. The CDR3 DNA sequence: TGTGCCAGCTCCCTCCGGGTACGCTACGAGCAGTACTTC.